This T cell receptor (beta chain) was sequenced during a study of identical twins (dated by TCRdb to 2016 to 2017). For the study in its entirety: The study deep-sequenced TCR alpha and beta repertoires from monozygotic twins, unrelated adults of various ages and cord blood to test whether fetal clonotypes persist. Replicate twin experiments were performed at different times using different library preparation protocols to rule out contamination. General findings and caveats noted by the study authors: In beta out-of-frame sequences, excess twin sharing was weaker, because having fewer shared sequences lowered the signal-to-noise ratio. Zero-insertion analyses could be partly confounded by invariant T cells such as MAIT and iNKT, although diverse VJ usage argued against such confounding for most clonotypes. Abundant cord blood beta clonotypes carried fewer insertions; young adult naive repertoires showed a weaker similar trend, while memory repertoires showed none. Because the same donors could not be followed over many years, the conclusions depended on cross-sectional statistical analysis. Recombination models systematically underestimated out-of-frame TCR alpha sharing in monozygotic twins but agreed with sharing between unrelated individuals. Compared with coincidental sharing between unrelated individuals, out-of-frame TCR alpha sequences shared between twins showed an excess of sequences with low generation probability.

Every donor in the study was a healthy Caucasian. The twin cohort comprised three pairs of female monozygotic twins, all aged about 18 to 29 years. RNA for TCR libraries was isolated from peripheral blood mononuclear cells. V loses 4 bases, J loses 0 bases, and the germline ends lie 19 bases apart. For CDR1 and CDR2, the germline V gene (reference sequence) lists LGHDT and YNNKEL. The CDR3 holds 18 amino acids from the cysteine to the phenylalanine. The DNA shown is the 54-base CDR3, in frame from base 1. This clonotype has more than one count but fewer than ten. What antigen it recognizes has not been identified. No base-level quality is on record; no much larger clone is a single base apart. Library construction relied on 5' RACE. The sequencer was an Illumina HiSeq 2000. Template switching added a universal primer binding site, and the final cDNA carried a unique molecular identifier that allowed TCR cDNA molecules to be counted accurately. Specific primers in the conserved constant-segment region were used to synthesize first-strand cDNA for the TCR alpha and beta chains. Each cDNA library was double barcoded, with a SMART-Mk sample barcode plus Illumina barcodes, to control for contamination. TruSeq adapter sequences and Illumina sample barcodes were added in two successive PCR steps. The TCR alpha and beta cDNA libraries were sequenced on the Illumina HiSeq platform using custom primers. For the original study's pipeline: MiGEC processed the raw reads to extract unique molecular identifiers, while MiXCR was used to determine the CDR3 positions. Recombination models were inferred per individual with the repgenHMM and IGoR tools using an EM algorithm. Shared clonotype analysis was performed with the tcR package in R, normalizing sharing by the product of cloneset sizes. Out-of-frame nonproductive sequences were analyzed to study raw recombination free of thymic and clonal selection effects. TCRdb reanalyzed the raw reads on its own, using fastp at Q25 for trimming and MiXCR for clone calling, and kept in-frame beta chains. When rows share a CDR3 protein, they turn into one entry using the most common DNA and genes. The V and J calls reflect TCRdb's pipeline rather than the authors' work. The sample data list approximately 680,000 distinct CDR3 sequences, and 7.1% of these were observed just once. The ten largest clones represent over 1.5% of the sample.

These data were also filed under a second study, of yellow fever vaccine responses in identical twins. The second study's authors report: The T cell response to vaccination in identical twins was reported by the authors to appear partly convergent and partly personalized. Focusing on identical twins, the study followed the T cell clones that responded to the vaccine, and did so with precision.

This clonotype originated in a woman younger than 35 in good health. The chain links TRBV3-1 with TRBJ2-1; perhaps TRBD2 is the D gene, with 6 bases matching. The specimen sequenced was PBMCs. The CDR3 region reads CASSRRLEGESSYNEQFF. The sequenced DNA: TGTGCCAGCAGCCGAAGATTGGAGGGCGAGAGCTCCTACAATGAGCAGTTCTTC.